This is a list of T cell receptor beta chains from one sample in a study of Ad26.COV2.S vaccination and SARS-CoV-2 variants. Repertoires were generated with immunoSEQ multiplex PCR, while TCRdb's copy carries only in-frame clones and drops some. The sample includes 350,000 to 600,000 clones, 80% to 90% of them seen just once. The sequences come from peripheral blood, collected in a trial of Ad26.COV2.S vaccine versus placebo. Every receptor here comes from a person aged 18-65 years who received the Ad26.COV2.S COVID-19 vaccine or a placebo. Both conserved end residues are part of each CDR3. D genes are given only for firm matches. Clone size appears in some rows only: once, few, many, or a class for an expanded clone.

>TRBV6-5|-|TRBJ2-7|-
TGTGCCAGCAAGGAGCGGAACACCTACGAGCAGTACTTC
CASKERNTYEQYF
>TRBV7-2|once|TRBJ1-2|-
TGTGCCAGCAGCTCCAAACTTGTGACAGGAGCTAACTATGGCTACACCTTC
CASSSKLVTGANYGYTF
>TRBV7-2|-|TRBJ1-2|TRBD1
TGTGCCAGCAGCTCCTGGACAGGGGGCTTTGGCTACACCTTC
CASSSWTGGFGYTF
>TRBV19|few|TRBJ1-5|-
TGTGCCAGTAGTATAGGTTTCGGCTATCAGCCCCAGCATTTT
CASSIGFGYQPQHF
>TRBV29-1|-|TRBJ2-5|-
TGCAGCGTTTTGTGGTGGGGAACGCAAGAGACCCAGTACTTC
CSVLWWGTQETQYF
>TRBV9|-|TRBJ2-7|TRBD1
TGTGCCAGCAGCGTCGACTCCGGGACAGGGGACGAGCAGTACTTC
CASSVDSGTGDEQYF
>TRBV6-4|-|TRBJ2-3|-
TGTGCCAGCTCTGCTCTAGGGGGGGCAGATACGCAGTATTTT
CASSALGGADTQYF
>TRBV2|-|TRBJ1-3|-
TGTGCCAGCAGTGAGGTGTCAGGGTCTGGAAACACCATATATTTT
CASSEVSGSGNTIYF
>TRBV6-5|-|TRBJ2-3|TRBD1
TGTGCCAGCAGTCAGGACAGGGGCCCAGATACGCAGTATTTT
CASSQDRGPDTQYF
>TRBV7-2|-|TRBJ1-1|-
TGTGCCAGCAGCTTCCTCTCCATTCTGGGCACTGAAGCTTTCTTT
CASSFLSILGTEAFF
>TRBV19|few|TRBJ1-1|-
TGTGCCAGCTCTGGACAGTTCACTGAAGCTTTCTTT
CASSGQFTEAFF
>TRBV30|-|TRBJ1-2|-
TGTGCCTGGAGTTTGGACAGCCTTGTGTATGGCTACACCTTC
CAWSLDSLVYGYTF
>TRBV9|-|TRBJ2-7|TRBD1
TGTGCCAGCAGCGCCGACAGGGGAGGCAACGAGCAGTACTTC
CASSADRGGNEQYF
>TRBV7-3|few|TRBJ1-5|-
TGTGCCAGCAGCCTCGGACACTTATATAGCAATCAGCCCCAGCATTTT
CASSLGHLYSNQPQHF
>TRBV15|-|TRBJ1-2|TRBD1
TGTGCCACCAGCAGTCCCGGGACAGGGAACTATGGCTACACCTTC
CATSSPGTGNYGYTF
>TRBV11-3|-|TRBJ2-1|TRBD1
TGTGCCAGCAGCTCAACGAGGGGGCACTACAATGAGCAGTTCTTC
CASSSTRGHYNEQFF
>TRBV5-8|-|TRBJ1-2|-
TGTGCCAGCAGCTTGGTGGGGGCAGGGCGACTTAACTATGGCTACACCTTC
CASSLVGAGRLNYGYTF
>TRBV13|-|TRBJ2-1|TRBD2
TGTGCCAGCAGCTTCTTGACTAGCGGGATTTTCGATGAGCAGTTCTTC
CASSFLTSGIFDEQFF
>TRBV3-1/TRBV3-2|-|TRBJ1-4|-
TGTGCCAGCAGCCAACCTGGTGGGACTAATGAAAAACTGTTTTTT
CASSQPGGTNEKLFF
>TRBV5-1|-|TRBJ2-7|TRBD1
TGCGCCAGCAGCCTAGGGACAGACTCCTACGAGCAGTACTTC
CASSLGTDSYEQYF
>TRBV4-3|-|TRBJ1-3|-
TGCGCCAGCAGCCAAGATACAGCGATCTCTGGAAACACCATATATTTT
CASSQDTAISGNTIYF
>TRBV28|-|TRBJ2-1|TRBD2
TGTGCCAGCAGTTTACGGACTAGCGGGAACAATGAGCAGTTCTTC
CASSLRTSGNNEQFF
>TRBV24-1|-|TRBJ2-1|-
TGTGCCACCAGTGATTCAAATCTGATCGACACATTTAAGTACAATGAGCAGTTCTTC
CATSDSNLIDTFKYNEQFF
>TRBV13|-|TRBJ2-1|-
TGTGCCAGCAGCTCGGCAGGGTCCTCAAAAGACAATGAGCAGTTCTTC
CASSSAGSSKDNEQFF
>TRBV15|-|TRBJ2-2|TRBD2
TGTGCCACCAGCAGTGGTCGGACTAGCGGGAGCGACGGGGAGCTGTTTTTT
CATSSGRTSGSDGELFF
>TRBV19|-|TRBJ2-7|TRBD1
TGTGCCAGTTCCGGGACAGGGGCCTCCTACGAGCAGTACTTC
CASSGTGASYEQYF
>TRBV27|-|TRBJ1-2|-
TGTGCCAGCAGGGGGGCCGGGGGGCTCACCTTC
CASRGAGGLTF
>TRBV6-4|few|TRBJ1-1|-
TGTGCCAGCAGTCATAGGAACACTGAAGCTTTCTTT
CASSHRNTEAFF
>TRBV21-1|-|TRBJ2-6|-
TGTGCCAGCAGCAAAGTGGGGCGAGGCGGACTCTTTGGGGCCAACGTCCTGACTTTC
CASSKVGRGGLFGANVLTF
>TRBV4-2|few|TRBJ1-6|-
TGTGCCAGCAGCCAAGGCGGGACAAATTCAGGATCACCCCTCCACTTT
CASSQGGTNSGSPLHF
>TRBV6-1|-|TRBJ1-1|-
TGTGCCAGCAGTGAATTTGACACCGCGAACACTGAAGCTTTCTTT
CASSEFDTANTEAFF